This T cell receptor (beta chain) was retrieved from a study of cytomegalovirus exposure and HLA in healthy donors. Study information: Of the donors genotyped, 398 in all, about 76% fell in the Caucasian-associated ancestry cluster. Study-level points and caveats: The classifier reportedly diagnosed cytomegalovirus status with high specificity and sensitivity. Being productive about 87% or about 30% of the time was typical of most TCR beta V segments in an earlier analysis.

Germline V gene sequence: CDR1 LGHNA, CDR2 YNFKEQ. V shed 3 bases and J 7 bases; nucleotides not matched to a gene: 7. The CDR3 totals 15 residues. 60 Vbeta and 13 Jbeta primers were used in PCR. Some clones are missing from TCRdb's copy, which holds only in-frame ones; the method was immunoSEQ multiplex PCR. The sample holds about 170,000 clones. Healthy bone marrow donors made up the cohort. Comments on this clone: Its matching antigen is unknown.

The V gene is TRBV4-2, the J gene TRBJ1-5; 9 bases line up with TRBD1. The source is a woman aged 55-75 years in good health and CMV-seronegative. The specimen was PBMCs. The CDR3 DNA is TGTGCCAGCAGCCAGACAGGGGGTCGTGGACAGCCCCAGCATTTT. Translating it yields CASSQTGGRGQPQHF.